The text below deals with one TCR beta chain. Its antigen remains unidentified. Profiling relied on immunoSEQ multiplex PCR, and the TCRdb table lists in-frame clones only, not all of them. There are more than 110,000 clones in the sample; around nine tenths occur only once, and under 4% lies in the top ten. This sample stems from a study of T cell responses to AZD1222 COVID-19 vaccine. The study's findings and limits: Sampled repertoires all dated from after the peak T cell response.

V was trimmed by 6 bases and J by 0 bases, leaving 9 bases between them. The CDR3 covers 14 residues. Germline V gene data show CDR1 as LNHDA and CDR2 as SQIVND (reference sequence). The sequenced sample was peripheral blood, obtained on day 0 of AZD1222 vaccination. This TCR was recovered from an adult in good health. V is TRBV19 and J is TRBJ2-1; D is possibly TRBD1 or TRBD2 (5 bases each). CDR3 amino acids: CASRVGGSYNEQFF. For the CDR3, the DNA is TGTGCCAGTAGGGTTGGGGGCTCCTACAATGAGCAGTTCTTC.